This T cell receptor beta chain was obtained from a study of CD8+ T cells in alopecia areata. Study findings and constraints: Scalp samples also contribute reads from the resident alphabeta T cells found in normal skin. Clonality was higher in lesional than normal scalp, especially in alopecia totalis/universalis. TCR sharing was clearer in mice than between patients, perhaps partly owing to patient HLA diversity.

Per germline, CDR1 MDHEN and CDR2 SYDVKM. Deletions cut 1 base from V and 9 bases from J, with 16 bases between. This CDR3 spans 15 amino acids. The sequencing template was cDNA reverse transcribed from extracted RNA. Clones were read by immunoSEQ multiplex PCR, and TCRdb kept only the in-frame ones, dropping some. The table shows 150,000 or so clones, with 55% occurring only once. Sorted populations comprised CD4+ and CD8+ T cells obtained from PBMCs. A remark on this clone: What it recognizes is unknown.

The specimen was CD4+ T cells sorted from blood. This clonotype was obtained from a human donor in good health. This sequence joins TRBV28 and TRBJ2-1, with D possibly TRBD2 on 5 matching bases. The DNA for the CDR3 is TGTGCCAGCAGTTTATCGGGATCCCACAACGGTGAGCAGTTCTTC. Translating it yields CASSLSGSHNGEQFF. The whole variable domain, filled in from reference TRBV28 and TRBJ2-1, reads DVKVTQSSRYLVKRTGEKVFLECVQDMDHENMFWYRQDPGLGLRLIYFSYDVKMKEKGDIPEGYSVSREKKERFSLILESASTNQTSMYLCASSLSGSHNGEQFFGPGTRLTVL.